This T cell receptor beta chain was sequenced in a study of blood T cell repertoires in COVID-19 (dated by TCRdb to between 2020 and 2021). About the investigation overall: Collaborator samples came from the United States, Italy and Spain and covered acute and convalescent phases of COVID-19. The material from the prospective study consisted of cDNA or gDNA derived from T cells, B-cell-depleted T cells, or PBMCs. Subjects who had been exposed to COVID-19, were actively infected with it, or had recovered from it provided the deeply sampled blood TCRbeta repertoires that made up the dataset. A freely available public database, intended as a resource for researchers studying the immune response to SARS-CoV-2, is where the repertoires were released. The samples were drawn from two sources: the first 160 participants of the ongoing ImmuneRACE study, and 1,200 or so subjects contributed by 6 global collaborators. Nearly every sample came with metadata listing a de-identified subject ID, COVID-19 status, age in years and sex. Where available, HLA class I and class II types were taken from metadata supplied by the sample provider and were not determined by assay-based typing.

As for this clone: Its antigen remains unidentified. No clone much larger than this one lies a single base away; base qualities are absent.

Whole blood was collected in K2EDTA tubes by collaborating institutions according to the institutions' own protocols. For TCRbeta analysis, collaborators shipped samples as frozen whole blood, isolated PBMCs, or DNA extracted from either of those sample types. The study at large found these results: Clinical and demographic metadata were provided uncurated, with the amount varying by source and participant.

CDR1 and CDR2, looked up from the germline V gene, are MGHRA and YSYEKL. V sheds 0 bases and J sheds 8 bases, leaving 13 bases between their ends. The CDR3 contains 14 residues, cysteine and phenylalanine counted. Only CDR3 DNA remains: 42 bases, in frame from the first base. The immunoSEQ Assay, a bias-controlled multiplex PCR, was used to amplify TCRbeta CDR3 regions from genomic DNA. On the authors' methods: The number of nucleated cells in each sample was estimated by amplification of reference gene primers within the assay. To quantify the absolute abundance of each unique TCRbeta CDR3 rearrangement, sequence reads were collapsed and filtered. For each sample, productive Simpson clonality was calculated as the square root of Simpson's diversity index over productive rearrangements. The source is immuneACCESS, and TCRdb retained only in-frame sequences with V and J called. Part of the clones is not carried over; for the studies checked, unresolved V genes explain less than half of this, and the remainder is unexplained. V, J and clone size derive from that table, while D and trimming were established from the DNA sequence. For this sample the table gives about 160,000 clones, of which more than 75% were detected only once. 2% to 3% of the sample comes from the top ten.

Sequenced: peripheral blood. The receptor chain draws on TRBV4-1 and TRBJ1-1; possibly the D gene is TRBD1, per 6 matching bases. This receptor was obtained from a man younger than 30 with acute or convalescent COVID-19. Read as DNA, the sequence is TGCGCCAGCAGCCAAGATGTTCAGACAGGCGAAGCTTTCTTT. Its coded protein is CASSQDVQTGEAFF.